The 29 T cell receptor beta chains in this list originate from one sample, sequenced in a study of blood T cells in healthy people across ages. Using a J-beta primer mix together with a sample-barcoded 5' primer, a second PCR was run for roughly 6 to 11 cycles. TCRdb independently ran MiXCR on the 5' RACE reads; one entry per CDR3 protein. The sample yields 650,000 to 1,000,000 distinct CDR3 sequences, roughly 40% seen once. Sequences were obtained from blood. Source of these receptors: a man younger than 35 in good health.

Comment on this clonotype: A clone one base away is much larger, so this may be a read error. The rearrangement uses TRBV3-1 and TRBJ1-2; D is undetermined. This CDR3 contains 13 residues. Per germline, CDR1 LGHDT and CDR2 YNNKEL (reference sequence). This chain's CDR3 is CASNQVAHYGYTF. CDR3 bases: TGTGCCAGCAACCAAGTCGCCCATTATGGCTACACCTTC.

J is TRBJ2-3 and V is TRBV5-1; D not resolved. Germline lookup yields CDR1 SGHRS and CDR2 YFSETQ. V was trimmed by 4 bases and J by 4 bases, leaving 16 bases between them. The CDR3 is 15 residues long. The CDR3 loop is CASSEMESSPDTQYF. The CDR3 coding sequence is TGCGCCAGCAGCGAAATGGAATCCAGCCCAGATACGCAGTATTTT.

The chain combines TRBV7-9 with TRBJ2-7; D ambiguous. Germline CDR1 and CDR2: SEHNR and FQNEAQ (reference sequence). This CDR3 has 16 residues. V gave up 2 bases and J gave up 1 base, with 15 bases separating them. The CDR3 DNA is TGTGCCAGCAGCTTACTCGGCCAGCACTCTTCCTACGAGCAGTACTTC. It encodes CASSLLGQHSSYEQYF.

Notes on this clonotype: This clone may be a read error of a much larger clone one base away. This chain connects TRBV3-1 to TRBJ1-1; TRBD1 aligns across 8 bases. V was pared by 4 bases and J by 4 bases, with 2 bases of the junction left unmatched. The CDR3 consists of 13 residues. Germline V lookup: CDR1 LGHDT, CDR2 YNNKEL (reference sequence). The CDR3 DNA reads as TGTGCCAGCAGCCGGACAGGGACCACTGAAGCTTTCTTT. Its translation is CASSRTGTTEAFF.

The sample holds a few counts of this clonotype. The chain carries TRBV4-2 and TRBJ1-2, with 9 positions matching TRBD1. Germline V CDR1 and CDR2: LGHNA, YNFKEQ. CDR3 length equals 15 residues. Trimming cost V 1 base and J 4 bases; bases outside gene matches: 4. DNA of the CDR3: TGTGCCAGCAGCCAAGTGACAGGGGGAAGCTATGGCTACACCTTC. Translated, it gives CASSQVTGGSYGYTF.

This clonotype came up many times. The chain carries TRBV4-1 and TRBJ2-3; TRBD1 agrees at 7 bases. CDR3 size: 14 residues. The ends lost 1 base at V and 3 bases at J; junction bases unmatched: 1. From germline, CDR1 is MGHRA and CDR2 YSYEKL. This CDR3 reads CASSQARGTDTQYF. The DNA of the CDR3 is TGCGCCAGCAGCCAAGCCAGGGGGACAGATACGCAGTATTTT.

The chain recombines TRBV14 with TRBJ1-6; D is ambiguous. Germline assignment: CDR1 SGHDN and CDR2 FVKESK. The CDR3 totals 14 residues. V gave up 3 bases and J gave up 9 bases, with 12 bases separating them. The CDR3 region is CASSQPGFGSPLHF. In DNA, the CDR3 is TGTGCCAGCAGCCAGCCGGGGTTTGGTTCACCCCTCCACTTT.

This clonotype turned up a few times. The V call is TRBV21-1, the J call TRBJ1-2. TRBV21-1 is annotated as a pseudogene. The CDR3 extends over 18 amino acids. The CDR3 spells CASSPLRGTPPGYYGYTF. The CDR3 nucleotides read TGTGCCAGCAGCCCCCTGAGGGGAACCCCTCCCGGCTATTATGGCTACACCTTC.

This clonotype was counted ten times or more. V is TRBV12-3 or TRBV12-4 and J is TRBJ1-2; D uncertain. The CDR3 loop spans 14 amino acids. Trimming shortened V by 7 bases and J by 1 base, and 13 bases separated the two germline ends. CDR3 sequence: CASTPSEFNYGYTF. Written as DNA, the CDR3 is TGTGCCAGCACCCCCTCCGAATTTAACTATGGCTACACCTTC.

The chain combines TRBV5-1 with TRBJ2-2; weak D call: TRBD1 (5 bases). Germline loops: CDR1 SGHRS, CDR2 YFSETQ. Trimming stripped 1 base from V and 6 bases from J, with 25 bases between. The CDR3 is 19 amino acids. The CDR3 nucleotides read TGCGCCAGCAGCTTGAGCGCTATGGGGCTACTCGTCGCAGCCGGGGAGCTGTTTTTT. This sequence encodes CASSLSAMGLLVAAGELFF.

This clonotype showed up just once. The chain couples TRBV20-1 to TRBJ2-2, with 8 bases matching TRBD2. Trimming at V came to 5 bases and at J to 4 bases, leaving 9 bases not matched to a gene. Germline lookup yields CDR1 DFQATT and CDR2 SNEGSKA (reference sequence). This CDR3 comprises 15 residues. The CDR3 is CSARPGTRVTGELFF. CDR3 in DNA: TGCAGTGCTCGACCCGGGACTAGGGTCACCGGGGAGCTGTTTTTT.

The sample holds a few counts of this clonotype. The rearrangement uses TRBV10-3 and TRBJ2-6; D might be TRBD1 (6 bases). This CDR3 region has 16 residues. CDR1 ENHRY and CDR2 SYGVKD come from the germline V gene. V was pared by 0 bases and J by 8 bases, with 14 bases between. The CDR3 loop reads CAISESAGALTNVLTF. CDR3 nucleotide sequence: TGTGCCATCAGTGAGTCCGCAGGGGCCCTGACCAACGTCCTGACTTTC.

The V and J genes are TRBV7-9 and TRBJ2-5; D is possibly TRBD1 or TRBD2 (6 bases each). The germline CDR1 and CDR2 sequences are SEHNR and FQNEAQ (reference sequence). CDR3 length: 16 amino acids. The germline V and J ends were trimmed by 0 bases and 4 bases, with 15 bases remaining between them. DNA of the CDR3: TGTGCCAGCAGCTTAGCGCACAGGGCGGGGAGAGAGACCCAGTACTTC. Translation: CASSLAHRAGRETQYF.

CDR3 nucleotides: TGTGCCAGCAGAGGAGTGATGATGGAGACCCAGTACTTC. Translating gives CASRGVMMETQYF. The chain is built from TRBV28 and TRBJ2-5, with D unclear. CDR1 and CDR2 from the germline V gene are MDHEN and SYDVKM. V lost 6 bases and J 5 bases, leaving 13 bases between the germline ends. This CDR3 is built from 13 residues. The full variable domain, its missing parts supplied by reference TRBV28 and TRBJ2-5, is DVKVTQSSRYLVKRTGEKVFLECVQDMDHENMFWYRQDPGLGLRLIYFSYDVKMKEKGDIPEGYSVSREKKERFSLILESASTNQTSMYLCASRGVMMETQYFGPGTRLLVL.

The CDR3 DNA reads TGCGCCAGCAGGGCGGCCGAGACCTACAATGAGCAGTTCTTC. It is translated as CASRAAETYNEQFF. The chain joins TRBV5-1 to TRBJ2-1; D unclear. Germline CDR1 reads SGHRS; CDR2 reads YFSETQ. This CDR3 comprises 14 residues. Trimming removed 5 bases at V and 2 bases at J, with 11 bases between. Based on the CDR3 plus reference TRBV5-1 and TRBJ2-1, the full variable domain is KAGVTQTPRYLIKTRGQQVTLSCSPISGHRSVSWYQQTPGQGLQFLFEYFSETQRNKGNFPGRFSGRQFSNSRSEMNVSTLELGDSALYLCASRAAETYNEQFFGPGTRLTVL.

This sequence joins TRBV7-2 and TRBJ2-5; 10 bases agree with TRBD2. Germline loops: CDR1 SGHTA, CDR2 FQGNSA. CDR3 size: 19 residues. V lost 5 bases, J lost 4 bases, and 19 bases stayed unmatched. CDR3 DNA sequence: TGTGCCAGCAGCCCCGTTGGGGTTGAGCGGGGGGGCGAGTCAGAGACCCAGTACTTC. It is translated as CASSPVGVERGGESETQYF.

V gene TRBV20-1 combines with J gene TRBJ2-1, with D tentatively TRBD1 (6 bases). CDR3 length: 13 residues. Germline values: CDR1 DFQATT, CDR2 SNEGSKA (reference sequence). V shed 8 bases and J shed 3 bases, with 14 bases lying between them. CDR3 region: CSSGKDSYNEQFF. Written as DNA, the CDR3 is TGCAGTTCTGGCAAGGACAGCTACAATGAGCAGTTCTTC.

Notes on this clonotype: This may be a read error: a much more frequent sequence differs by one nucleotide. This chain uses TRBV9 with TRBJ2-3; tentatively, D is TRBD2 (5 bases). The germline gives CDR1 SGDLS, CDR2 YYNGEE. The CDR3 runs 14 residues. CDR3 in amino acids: CASSPSGSTETQYF. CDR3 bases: TGTGCCAGCAGCCCGAGCGGTAGCACAGAGACGCAGTATTTT.

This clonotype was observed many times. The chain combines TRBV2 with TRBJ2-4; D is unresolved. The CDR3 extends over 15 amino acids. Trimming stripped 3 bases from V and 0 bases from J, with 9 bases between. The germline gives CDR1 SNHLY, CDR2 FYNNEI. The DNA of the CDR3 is TGTGCCAGCAGTGAGCGAGAGATAGCCAAAAACATTCAGTACTTC. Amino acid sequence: CASSEREIAKNIQYF.

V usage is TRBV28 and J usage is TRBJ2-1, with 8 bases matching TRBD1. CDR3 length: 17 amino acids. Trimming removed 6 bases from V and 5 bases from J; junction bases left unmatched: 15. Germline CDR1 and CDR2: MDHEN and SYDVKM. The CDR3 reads CASSRARQGPTHNEQFF. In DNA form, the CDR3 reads TGTGCCAGCAGCCGTGCTCGACAGGGGCCTACTCACAATGAGCAGTTCTTC.

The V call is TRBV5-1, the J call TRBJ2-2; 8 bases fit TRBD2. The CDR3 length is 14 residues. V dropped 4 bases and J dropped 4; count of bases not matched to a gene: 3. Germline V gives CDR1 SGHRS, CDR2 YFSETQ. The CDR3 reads CASSREGGTGELFF. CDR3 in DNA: TGCGCCAGCAGCCGGGAGGGCGGCACCGGGGAGCTGTTTTTT. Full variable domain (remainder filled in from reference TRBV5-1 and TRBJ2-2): KAGVTQTPRYLIKTRGQQVTLSCSPISGHRSVSWYQQTPGQGLQFLFEYFSETQRNKGNFPGRFSGRQFSNSRSEMNVSTLELGDSALYLCASSREGGTGELFFGEGSRLTVL.

CDR3 sequence (DNA): TGTGCCACCAGTGATTCAAGACGGCCTCACCGCTCTGGCTACACCTTC. Encoded protein: CATSDSRRPHRSGYTF. This sequence joins TRBV24-1 and TRBJ1-2, with D hard to call. Trimming took 2 bases from V and 7 from J, leaving 19 bases between them. CDR1 and CDR2 (germline): KGHDR, SFDVKD. There are 16 residues in the CDR3.

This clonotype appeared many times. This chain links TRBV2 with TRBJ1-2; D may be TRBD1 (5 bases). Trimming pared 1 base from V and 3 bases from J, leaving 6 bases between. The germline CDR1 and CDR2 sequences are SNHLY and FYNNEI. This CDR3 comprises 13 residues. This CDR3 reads CASSEGRDYGYTF. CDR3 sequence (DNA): TGTGCCAGCAGTGAAGGCAGGGACTATGGCTACACCTTC.

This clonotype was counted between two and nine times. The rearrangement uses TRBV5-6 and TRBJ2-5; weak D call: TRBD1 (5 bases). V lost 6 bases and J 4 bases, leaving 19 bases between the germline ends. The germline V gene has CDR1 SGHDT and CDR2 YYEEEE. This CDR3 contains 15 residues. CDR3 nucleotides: TGTGCCAGCATCGCAGGGCGTTCGCCGCGAGAGACCCAGTACTTC. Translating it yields CASIAGRSPRETQYF.

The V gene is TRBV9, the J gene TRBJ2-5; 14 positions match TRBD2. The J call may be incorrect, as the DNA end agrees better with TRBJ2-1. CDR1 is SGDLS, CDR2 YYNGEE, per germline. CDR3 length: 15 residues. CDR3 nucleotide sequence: TGTGCCAGCAGCGGGACTAGCGGGGGGATAGAGACCCAGTTCTTC. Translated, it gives CASSGTSGGIETQFF.

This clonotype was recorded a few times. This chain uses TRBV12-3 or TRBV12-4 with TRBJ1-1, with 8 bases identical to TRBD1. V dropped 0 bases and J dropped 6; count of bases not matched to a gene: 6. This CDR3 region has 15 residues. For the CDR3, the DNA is TGTGCCAGCAGTTTAGCAGGGACAGGCAATTCTGAAGCTTTCTTT. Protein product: CASSLAGTGNSEAFF.

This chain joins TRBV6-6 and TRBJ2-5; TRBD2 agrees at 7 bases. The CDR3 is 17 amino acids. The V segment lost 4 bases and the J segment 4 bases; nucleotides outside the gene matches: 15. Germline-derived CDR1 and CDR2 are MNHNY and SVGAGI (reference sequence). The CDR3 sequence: CASSLGSPAGQRETQYF. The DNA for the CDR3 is TGTGCCAGCAGTTTGGGGTCCCCAGCGGGGCAGCGAGAGACCCAGTACTTC.

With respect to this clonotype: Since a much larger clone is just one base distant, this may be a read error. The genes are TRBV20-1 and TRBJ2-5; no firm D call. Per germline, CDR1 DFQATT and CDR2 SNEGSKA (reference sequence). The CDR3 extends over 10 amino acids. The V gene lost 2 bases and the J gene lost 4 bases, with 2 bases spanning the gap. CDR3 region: CSARLETQYF. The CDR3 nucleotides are TGCAGTGCTAGATTAGAGACCCAGTACTTC.

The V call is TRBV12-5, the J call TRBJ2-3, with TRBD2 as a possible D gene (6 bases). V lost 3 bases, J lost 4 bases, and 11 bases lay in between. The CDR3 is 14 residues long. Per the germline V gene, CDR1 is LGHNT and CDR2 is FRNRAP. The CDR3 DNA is TGTGCTAGTGGTTTTGTGGGGGGAGCAGATACGCAGTATTTT. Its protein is CASGFVGGADTQYF.